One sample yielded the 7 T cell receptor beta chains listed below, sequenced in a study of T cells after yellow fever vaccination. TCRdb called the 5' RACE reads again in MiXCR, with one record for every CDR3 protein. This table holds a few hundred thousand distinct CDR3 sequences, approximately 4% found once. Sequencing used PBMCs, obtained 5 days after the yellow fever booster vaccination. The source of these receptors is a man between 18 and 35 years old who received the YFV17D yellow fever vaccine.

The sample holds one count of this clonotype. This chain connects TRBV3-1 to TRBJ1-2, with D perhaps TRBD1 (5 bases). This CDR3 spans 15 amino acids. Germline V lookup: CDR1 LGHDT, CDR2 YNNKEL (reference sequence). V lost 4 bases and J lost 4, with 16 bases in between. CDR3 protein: CASSLSPGLSYGYTF. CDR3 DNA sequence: TGTGCCAGCAGCCTTAGTCCGGGGCTTAGCTATGGCTACACCTTC.

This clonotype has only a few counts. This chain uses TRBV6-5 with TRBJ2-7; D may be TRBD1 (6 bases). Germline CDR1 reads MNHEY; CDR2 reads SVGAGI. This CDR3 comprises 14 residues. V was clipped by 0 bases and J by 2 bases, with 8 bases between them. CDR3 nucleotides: TGTGCCAGCAGTTACTCGACAGGAGCCTACGAGCAGTACTTC. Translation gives CASSYSTGAYEQYF.

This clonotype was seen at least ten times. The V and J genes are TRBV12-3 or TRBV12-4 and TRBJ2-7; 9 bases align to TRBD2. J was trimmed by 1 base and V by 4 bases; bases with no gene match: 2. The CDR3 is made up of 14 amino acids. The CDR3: CASSWTSASYEQYF. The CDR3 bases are TGTGCCAGCAGTTGGACTAGCGCGTCCTACGAGCAGTACTTC.

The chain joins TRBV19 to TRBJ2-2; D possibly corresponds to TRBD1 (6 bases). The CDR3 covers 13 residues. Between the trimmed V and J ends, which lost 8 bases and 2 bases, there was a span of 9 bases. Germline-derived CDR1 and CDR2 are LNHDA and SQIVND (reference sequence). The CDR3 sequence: CASAGANTGELFF. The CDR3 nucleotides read TGTGCCAGTGCAGGGGCTAACACCGGGGAGCTGTTTTTT.

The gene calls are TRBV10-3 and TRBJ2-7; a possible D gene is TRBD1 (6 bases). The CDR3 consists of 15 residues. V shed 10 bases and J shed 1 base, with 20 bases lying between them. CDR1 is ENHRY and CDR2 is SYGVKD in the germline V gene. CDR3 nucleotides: TGTGCCACGCTTTCTCAGGGGAAGGGATCCTACGAGCAGTACGTC. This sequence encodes CATLSQGKGSYEQYV.

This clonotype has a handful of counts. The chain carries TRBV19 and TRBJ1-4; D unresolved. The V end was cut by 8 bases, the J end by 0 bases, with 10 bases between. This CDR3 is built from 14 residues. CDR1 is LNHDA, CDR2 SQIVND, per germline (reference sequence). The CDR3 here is CASSWGSTNEKLFF. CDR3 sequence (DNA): TGTGCCAGTTCCTGGGGATCAACTAATGAAAAACTGTTTTTT.

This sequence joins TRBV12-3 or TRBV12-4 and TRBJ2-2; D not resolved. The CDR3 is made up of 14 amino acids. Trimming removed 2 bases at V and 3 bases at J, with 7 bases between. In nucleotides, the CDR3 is TGTGCCAGCAGTTTAACACAGTACACCGGGGAGCTGTTTTTT. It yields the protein CASSLTQYTGELFF.